The sequence of this TCR beta chain was determined in a study of blood T cell repertoires in COVID-19. Looking at the study overall: Both acute and convalescent COVID-19 samples were obtained from the United States, Italy and Spain.

Original processing methods: The assay estimated nucleated cells by amplifying reference gene primers. Assay used: immunoSEQ multiplex PCR; TCRdb lists only in-frame clones, some missing. V, J and clone size reflect that table, while D and trimming were determined from the DNA. The table has about 180,000 clones, roughly 83% seen once. Trimming shortened V by 0 bases and J by 8 bases, and 13 bases separated the two germline ends. The CDR3 has 14 residues. Germline assignment: CDR1 MGHRA and CDR2 YSYEKL. This clone was seen only a few times. The gene calls are TRBV4-1 and TRBJ1-2; TRBD1 might be the D (5 bases). The specimen sequenced was peripheral blood. This clonotype was sampled from a man aged 18 to 29 with active or convalescent COVID-19. CDR3 coding DNA: TGCGCCAGCAGCCAAGATCGAAGGGGCTCGGGCTACACCTTC. This encodes CASSQDRRGSGYTF.